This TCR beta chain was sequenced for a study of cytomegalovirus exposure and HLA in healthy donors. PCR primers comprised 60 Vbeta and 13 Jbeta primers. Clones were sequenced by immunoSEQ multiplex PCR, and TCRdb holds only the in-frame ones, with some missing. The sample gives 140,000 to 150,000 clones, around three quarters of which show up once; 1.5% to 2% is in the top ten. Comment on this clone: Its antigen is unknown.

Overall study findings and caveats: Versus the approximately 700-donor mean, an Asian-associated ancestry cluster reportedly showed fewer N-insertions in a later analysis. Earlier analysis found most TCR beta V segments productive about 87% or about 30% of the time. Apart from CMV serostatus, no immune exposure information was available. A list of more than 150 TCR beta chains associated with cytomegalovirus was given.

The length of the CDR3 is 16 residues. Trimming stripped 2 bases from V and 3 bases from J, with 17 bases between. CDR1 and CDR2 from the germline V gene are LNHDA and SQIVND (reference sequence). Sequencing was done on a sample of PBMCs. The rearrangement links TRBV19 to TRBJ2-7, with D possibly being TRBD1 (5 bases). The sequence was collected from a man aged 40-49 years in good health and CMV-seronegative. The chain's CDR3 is CASSIYSGAPLYEQYF. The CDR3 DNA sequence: TGTGCCAGTAGTATATACAGTGGGGCCCCCCTCTACGAGCAGTACTTC.